These T cell receptor beta chains were read from a single sample in a study of vaccination and CD4 T cells after COVID-19. TCRdb re-called the PCR reads through MiXCR, storing one row per CDR3 protein. This sample has under 10,000 distinct CDR3 sequences, with more than 50% found just once. Antigens for these TCRs are unknown. The source material was CD4+ T cells from blood, cultured in vitro. The receptors derive from a human donor who had recovered from COVID-19. The CDR3 runs from the conserved cysteine through the conserved F or W. D genes are given only for firm matches. Size tells how often a clone was seen (once, few, many) or the class of an expanded clone, and some rows leave it out.

J,size,D,V,CDR3,DNA
TRBJ1-6,-,-,TRBV6-1,CASTNPPGGNEYSPLHF,TGTGCCAGCACCAACCCCCCCGGAGGAAATGAATATTCACCCCTCCACTTT
TRBJ2-7,-,-,TRBV21-1,CASTWDSSYEQYF,TGTGCCAGCACCTGGGACAGCTCCTACGAGCAGTACTTC
TRBJ2-1,-,TRBD2,TRBV20-1,CSAPGLAGGRGSYNEQFF,TGCAGTGCCCCGGGGCTAGCGGGAGGCCGGGGCTCCTACAATGAGCAGTTCTTC
TRBJ1-2,few,-,TRBV15,CATRFTARVNYGYTF,TGTGCCACCAGATTTACAGCCAGGGTGAACTATGGCTACACCTTC
TRBJ1-1,-,-,TRBV7-2,CASSPGVFTEAFF,TGTGCCAGCAGCCCGGGGGTTTTCACTGAAGCTTTCTTT
TRBJ1-1,-,-,TRBV11-2,CASSLAYTNTEAFF,TGTGCCAGCAGCTTAGCATACACGAACACTGAAGCTTTCTTT
TRBJ1-2,-,TRBD1,TRBV27,CASSRTGDYGYTF,TGTGCCAGCAGCCGAACAGGGGACTATGGCTACACCTTC
TRBJ1-1,-,-,TRBV10-3,CAITKTENTEAFF,TGTGCCATCACCAAGACGGAGAACACTGAAGCTTTCTTT
TRBJ1-4,-,-,TRBV20-1,CSARDTSKGEKLFF,TGCAGTGCTAGAGATACGAGTAAGGGTGAAAAACTGTTTTTT
TRBJ2-1,few,TRBD2,TRBV6-1,CASSDMGGEYNEQFF,TGTGCCAGCAGTGATATGGGGGGGGAATACAATGAGCAGTTCTTC
TRBJ1-5,-,-,TRBV15,CATSRGLNQPQHF,TGTGCCACCAGCAGAGGGCTTAATCAGCCCCAGCATTTT
TRBJ2-1,-,TRBD1,TRBV7-2,CASSHRTGGNEQFF,TGTGCCAGCAGCCACAGGACAGGGGGGAATGAGCAGTTCTTC
TRBJ2-7,-,TRBD1,TRBV5-4,CASSNDRDREQYF,TGTGCCAGCAGCAACGACAGGGATCGCGAGCAGTACTTC
TRBJ1-6,-,-,TRBV19,CASREGNYNSPLHF,TGTGCCAGTAGGGAGGGGAACTATAATTCACCCCTCCACTTT
TRBJ2-7,-,TRBD2,TRBV20-1,CSARASGTSEQYF,TGCAGTGCTAGGGCTAGCGGGACGTCCGAGCAGTACTTC
TRBJ1-5,few,-,TRBV20-1,CSASRPGHTSNQPQHF,TGCAGTGCTAGTAGACCGGGACATACTAGCAATCAGCCCCAGCATTTT
TRBJ2-5,-,TRBD1,TRBV2,CASRDRGGETQYF,TGTGCCAGCAGAGACAGGGGCGGAGAGACCCAGTACTTC
TRBJ2-1,-,-,TRBV7-2,CASSQDPLSSGEQFF,TGTGCCAGCAGCCAAGACCCACTCTCTTCGGGTGAGCAGTTCTTC
TRBJ2-3,few,TRBD1,TRBV20-1,CSAQKPDRGSFGSSSTDTQYF,TGCAGTGCCCAAAAACCCGACAGGGGGTCTTTCGGAAGCTCTTCCACAGATACGCAGTATTTT
TRBJ2-3,-,-,TRBV6-1,CASRPRGGSIDTQYF,TGTGCCAGCAGGCCTAGGGGGGGCTCAATAGATACGCAGTATTTT
TRBJ1-5,-,-,TRBV5-6,CASSLGPPSSNQPQHF,TGTGCCAGCAGCTTGGGGCCCCCCTCCAGCAATCAGCCCCAGCATTTT
TRBJ2-7,-,-,TRBV20-1,CSAIPREGLPEQYF,TGCAGTGCTATCCCTCGCGAAGGGCTCCCGGAGCAGTACTTC
TRBJ1-5,few,-,TRBV12-3/TRBV12-4,CASRRRVDQPQHF,TGTGCCAGCAGACGACGGGTGGATCAGCCCCAGCATTTT